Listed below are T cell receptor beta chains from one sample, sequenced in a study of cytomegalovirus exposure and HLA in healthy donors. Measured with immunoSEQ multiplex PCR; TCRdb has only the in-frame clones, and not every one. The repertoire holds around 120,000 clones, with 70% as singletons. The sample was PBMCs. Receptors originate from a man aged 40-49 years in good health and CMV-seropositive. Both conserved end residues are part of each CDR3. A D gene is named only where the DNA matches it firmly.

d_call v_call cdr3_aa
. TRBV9 CASSPGTYNTGELFF
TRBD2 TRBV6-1 CASRSAGAADTQYF
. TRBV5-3 CARFQETQYF
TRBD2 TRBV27 CASSFGSGSGEQFF
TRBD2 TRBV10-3 CAITGTSGSSYNEQFF
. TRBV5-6 CASSFGGGTDLVGEQYF
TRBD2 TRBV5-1 CASSLSAGASYEQYF
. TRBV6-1 CASSTDRDTAGYTF
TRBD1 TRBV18 CASSPSGTVNTGELFF
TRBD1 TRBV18 CASSLSGGQETQYF
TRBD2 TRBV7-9 CASSIIRLAGYVETQYF
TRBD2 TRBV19 CASRASGGSSYNEQFF